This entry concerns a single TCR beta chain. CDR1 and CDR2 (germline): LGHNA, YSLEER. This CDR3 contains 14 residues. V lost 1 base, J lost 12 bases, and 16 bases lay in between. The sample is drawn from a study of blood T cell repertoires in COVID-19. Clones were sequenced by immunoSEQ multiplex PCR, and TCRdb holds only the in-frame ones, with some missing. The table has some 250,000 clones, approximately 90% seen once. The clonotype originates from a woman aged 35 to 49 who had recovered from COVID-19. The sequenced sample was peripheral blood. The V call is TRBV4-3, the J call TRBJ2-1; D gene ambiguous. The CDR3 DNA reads TGCGCCAGCAGCCAAGCCCCTACTACTTCCTGGCAGTTCTTC. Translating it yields CASSQAPTTSWQFF.